These 3 T cell receptor beta chains came from one sample sequenced in a study of chronic HIV infection and antiretroviral therapy (dated by TCRdb to about 2015). Library preparation employed 5' RACE. Sequenced using an Illumina MiSeq. The public reads were quality trimmed at Q25 with fastp and then assembled into clones with MiXCR by TCRdb, keeping productive beta chains. Every distinct CDR3 protein forms one entry, paired with its most common genes and DNA. Counted in this sample were 40,000 to 50,000 distinct CDR3 sequences; 15% to 20% of them appeared once. The ten largest account for over 2.5% of the sample. The sample was peripheral blood. These receptors were collected from an adult who had HIV and had not received antiretroviral therapy, or was an uninfected healthy control (not recorded which).

This sequence joins TRBV28 and TRBJ2-1; 11 nucleotides match TRBD2. Germline lookup yields CDR1 MDHEN and CDR2 SYDVKM. J gave up 7 bases and V 9 bases, and 8 bases lay outside the gene matches. The CDR3 has 14 residues. This CDR3 is CASLFSSGRNEQFF. The CDR3 nucleotides are TGTGCCAGTCTCTTCTCTAGCGGGAGGAATGAGCAGTTCTTC.

This clonotype was observed a handful of times. The chain has TRBV14 and TRBJ2-1; 12 positions match TRBD2. CDR1 is SGHDN, CDR2 FVKESK, per germline. The J segment lost 6 bases and the V segment lost 0 bases, leaving 9 bases of the junction unmatched. The CDR3 covers 18 residues. The CDR3 DNA sequence: TGTGCCAGCAGCCAAGAACGTGGGCTAGCGGGAGGGTCCAATGAGCAGTTCTTC. As protein: CASSQERGLAGGSNEQFF.

This clonotype was counted only a few times. This sequence joins TRBV30 and TRBJ2-7, with TRBD1 matching over 7 bases. CDR3 length: 11 residues. Germline assignment: CDR1 GTSNPN and CDR2 SVGIG (reference sequence). The V and J ends lost 4 bases and 3 bases, in that order; junction bases with no gene match: 0. CDR3 nucleotide sequence: TGTGCCTGGACAGGGGGCTACGAGCAGTACTTC. This encodes CAWTGGYEQYF.